The next 25 T cell receptor beta chains were all read from a single sample in a study of blood T cell repertoires in COVID-19. Measured with immunoSEQ multiplex PCR; TCRdb has only the in-frame clones, and not every one. The table has around 250,000 clones, 70% to 85% seen once. Sequencing input: PBMCs or T cells enriched from blood (not recorded which). These receptors came from a man aged 35-49 years who had recovered from COVID-19.

The chain employs TRBV3-1 (or the pseudogene TRBV3-2) and TRBJ1-3, with TRBD1 as a possible D gene (5 bases). Trimming took 4 bases from V and 2 from J, leaving 9 bases between them. This CDR3 is 14 amino acids long. The germline V gene encodes CDR1 LGHDT and CDR2 YNNKEL (reference sequence). The CDR3 DNA sequence: TGTGCCAGCAGCCCCAGGGCAGCTGGAAACACCATATATTTT. This encodes CASSPRAAGNTIYF.

This clone has only one observation. The chain carries TRBV2 and TRBJ2-3, with TRBD2 identical over 13 bases. Losses at the gene ends were 6 bases for V and 0 bases for J; bases not matched to a gene: 3. The CDR3 loop spans 16 amino acids. Per germline, CDR1 SNHLY and CDR2 FYNNEI. In DNA, the CDR3 is TGTGCCAGCAGCATACTAGCGGGGGGGAGCACAGATACGCAGTATTTT. Translated: CASSILAGGSTDTQYF.

The rearrangement uses TRBV7-9 and TRBJ1-4; TRBD1 matches at 10 bases. The CDR3 has 15 amino acids. CDR1 and CDR2 from the germline V gene are SEHNR and FQNEAQ (reference sequence). V lost 1 base to trimming and J lost 5 bases; unmatched junction nucleotides: 1. In DNA, the CDR3 is TGTGCCAGCAGCTTAGGGACAGGGGGGAATGAAAAACTGTTTTTT. Translating gives CASSLGTGGNEKLFF.

This clone appeared a single time. This chain links TRBV19 with TRBJ2-2, with 9 nucleotides matching TRBD2. Germline CDR1 is LNHDA and CDR2 is SQIVND (reference sequence). The V gene end was trimmed by 7 bases and the J gene end by 4 bases; junction bases not matched to a gene: 10. This CDR3 spans 16 amino acids. CDR3 DNA sequence: TGTGCCAGTACCCCCGGTGTTAGCGGGAGCACCGGGGAGCTGTTTTTT. It yields the protein CASTPGVSGSTGELFF.

V and J are TRBV5-1 and TRBJ2-5, with D perhaps TRBD2 (6 bases). Trimming removed 0 bases from V and 4 bases from J, with 10 bases in between. The CDR3 totals 14 residues. Germline loops: CDR1 SGHRS, CDR2 YFSETQ. The CDR3 DNA is TGCGCCAGCAGCTTGGCCTCGGGGGTAGAGACCCAGTACTTC. Amino acid sequence: CASSLASGVETQYF.

J is TRBJ2-7 and V is TRBV6-5; 7 nucleotides match TRBD2. After removal of 7 bases from V and 7 bases from J, the junction contained 13 bases not matched to a gene. Looked up from germline, CDR1 is MNHEY and CDR2 is SVGAGI. The CDR3 runs 14 residues. CDR3 sequence reads: CASTWGGESGEQYF. In nucleotides, the CDR3 is TGTGCCAGCACCTGGGGGGGTGAGAGTGGGGAGCAGTACTTC.

The J gene is TRBJ2-3, the V gene TRBV24-1; 7 bases fit TRBD2. The V and J ends lost 9 bases and 5 bases, in that order; junction bases with no gene match: 13. The germline gives CDR1 KGHDR, CDR2 SFDVKD. The CDR3 is 15 residues long. The CDR3 DNA sequence: TGTGCCACCTCTACCTCGGGGGAGGGGAGAGATACGCAGTATTTT. As protein: CATSTSGEGRDTQYF.

The gene calls are TRBV11-2 and TRBJ2-7, with 8 positions matching TRBD1. V shed 4 bases, J shed 3 bases, and the junction held 8 bases outside the gene matches. The germline V gene has CDR1 SGHAT and CDR2 FQNNGV. This CDR3 comprises 15 residues. The CDR3 protein is CASSSDPGQVYEQYF. CDR3 DNA: TGTGCCAGCAGCTCCGACCCGGGACAGGTCTACGAGCAGTACTTC.

This sequence joins TRBV4-3 and TRBJ2-6; no clear D. Germline lookup yields CDR1 LGHNA and CDR2 YSLEER. CDR3 length equals 15 residues. Trimming pared 4 bases from V and 0 bases from J, leaving 7 bases between. The DNA for the CDR3 is TGCGCCAGCAGCCGGTTAGACTCTGGGGCCAACGTCCTGACTTTC. Translating gives CASSRLDSGANVLTF.

This clone was found a few times. The V gene is TRBV30, the J gene TRBJ2-7; maybe TRBD2 (6 bases). The CDR3 totals 13 residues. V lost 2 bases and J lost 11, with 19 bases in between. Germline CDR1 is GTSNPN and CDR2 is SVGIG (reference sequence). This CDR3 is CAWSPGPLLAEYF. DNA of the CDR3: TGTGCCTGGAGTCCGGGCCCCCTTTTAGCGGAGTACTTC.

The chain combines TRBV11-2 with TRBJ1-1; 7 bases match TRBD1. Per germline, CDR1 SGHAT and CDR2 FQNNGV. The V segment lost 5 bases and the J segment 1 base; nucleotides outside the gene matches: 7. This CDR3 comprises 15 residues. CDR3 in DNA: TGTGCCAGCAGCCCCGGGGGACAGCCGAACACTGAAGCTTTCTTT. Translation gives CASSPGGQPNTEAFF.

This chain links TRBV3-1 (or the pseudogene TRBV3-2) with TRBJ2-1; 8 nucleotides line up with TRBD1. Germline-derived CDR1 and CDR2 are LGHDT and YNNKEL (reference sequence). The CDR3 totals 16 residues. V lost 4 bases, J lost 7 bases, and 12 bases stayed unmatched. CDR3 sequence (DNA): TGTGCCAGCAGCCCGCTAGGGACAGGAGGCCCTAATGAGCAGTTCTTC. As protein: CASSPLGTGGPNEQFF.

Details on this clone: Other DNA sequences within the sample encode an identical CDR3. This chain joins TRBV28 and TRBJ1-4; 7 nucleotides match TRBD1. Germline-derived CDR1 and CDR2 are MDHEN and SYDVKM. The length of the CDR3 is 14 residues. The V segment lost 6 bases and the J segment 4 bases; nucleotides outside the gene matches: 5. The CDR3 spells CASSPGQFNEKLFF. The CDR3, as DNA: TGTGCCAGCAGCCCGGGACAGTTTAATGAAAAACTGTTTTTT.

This clone occurred a few times. V and J are TRBV5-1 and TRBJ1-2; possible D gene TRBD1, 5 bases. The CDR3 is 14 amino acids. Deletions cut 0 bases from V and 4 bases from J, with 10 bases between. Germline V gives CDR1 SGHRS, CDR2 YFSETQ. The CDR3 DNA is TGCGCCAGCAGCTTGGGCGGGGGAACCTATGGCTACACCTTC. This codes for CASSLGGGTYGYTF.

This chain connects TRBV3-1 (or the pseudogene TRBV3-2) to TRBJ1-4; D is unclear. This CDR3 contains 16 residues. The V gene's germline CDR1 is LGHDT and CDR2 YNNKEL (reference sequence). The germline V and J ends were trimmed by 3 bases and 1 base, with 12 bases remaining between them. The CDR3 loop is CASSHYRERTNEKLFF. The CDR3 bases are TGTGCCAGCAGCCACTATAGGGAGAGAACTAATGAAAAACTGTTTTTT.

The chain carries TRBV4-2 and TRBJ1-4; D gene ambiguous. This CDR3 comprises 15 residues. V was trimmed by 1 base and J by 8 bases, leaving 14 bases between them. Looked up from germline, CDR1 is LGHNA and CDR2 is YNFKEQ. CDR3 nucleotides: TGTGCCAGCAGCCAAGGTGACACTGGAGGGGAAAAACTGTTTTTT. It specifies CASSQGDTGGEKLFF.

V usage is TRBV18 and J usage is TRBJ1-1, with 10 bases matching TRBD1. The CDR3 is 14 amino acids. Trimming at V came to 3 bases and at J to 10 bases, leaving 8 bases not matched to a gene. Germline V lookup: CDR1 KGHSH, CDR2 LQKENI. The CDR3 nucleotides are TGTGCCAGCTCACCGGTGACAGGGGGCTCTGGAGCTTTCTTT. As protein: CASSPVTGGSGAFF. Looking up the rest from reference TRBV18 and TRBJ1-1 gives the full variable domain: NAGVMQNPRHLVRRRGQEARLRCSPMKGHSHVYWYRQLPEEGLKFMVYLQKENIIDESGMPKERFSAEFPKEGPSILRIQQVVRGDSAAYFCASSPVTGGSGAFFGQGTRLTVV.

This sequence joins TRBV2 and TRBJ2-1; 10 bases align to TRBD1. Per germline, CDR1 SNHLY and CDR2 FYNNEI. V dropped 6 bases and J dropped 9; count of bases not matched to a gene: 5. The length of the CDR3 is 13 residues. The chain's CDR3 is CASSGQGGTEQFF. The CDR3 nucleotides are TGTGCCAGCAGCGGACAGGGGGGGACTGAGCAGTTCTTC.

The genes are TRBV6-1 and TRBJ2-7; tentative D call: TRBD1 (6 bases). This CDR3 is built from 16 residues. In germline, CDR1 is MNHNS, CDR2 SASEGT. V lost 4 bases and J lost 5, with 21 bases in between. The CDR3 DNA is TGTGCCAGCAGTGTCCAGGGGAGAGTAGTCCCCCACGAGCAGTACTTC. It encodes CASSVQGRVVPHEQYF.

The chain combines TRBV7-3 with TRBJ1-3; weak D call: TRBD1 (5 bases). Germline CDR1 is SGHTA and CDR2 is FQGTGA. This CDR3 has 15 residues. Trimming removed 2 bases at V and 3 bases at J, with 11 bases between. The CDR3: CASSLRPGVGNTIYF. CDR3 coding DNA: TGTGCCAGCAGCTTACGACCGGGGGTTGGAAACACCATATATTTT.

The gene calls are TRBV6-1 and TRBJ2-1, with D hard to call. Germline V gene data show CDR1 as MNHNS and CDR2 as SASEGT. This CDR3 has 15 amino acids. V dropped 2 bases and J dropped 3 bases, with 11 bases sitting between them. In DNA, the CDR3 is TGTGCCAGCAGTGAACGAAGCCTTGACTACAATGAGCAGTTCTTC. It specifies CASSERSLDYNEQFF.

The rearrangement uses TRBV4-3 and TRBJ1-2; weak D call: TRBD1 (6 bases). Germline CDR1 and CDR2: LGHNA and YSLEER. Between the trimmed V and J ends, which lost 4 bases and 2 bases, there was a span of 29 bases. The length of the CDR3 is 20 residues. CDR3 loop: CASSRTATGRTATDNYGYTF. CDR3 bases: TGCGCCAGCAGCCGAACCGCCACCGGTCGGACAGCAACTGACAACTATGGCTACACCTTC.

The chain employs TRBV29-1 and TRBJ1-1; 12 nucleotides align to TRBD1. The CDR3 spans 12 residues. CDR1 SQVTM and CDR2 ANQGSEA come from the germline V gene. The ends lost 7 bases at V and 11 bases at J; junction bases unmatched: 8. The DNA for the CDR3 is TGCAGCGCACCGGGACAGGGGGCTGGTGCTTTCTTT. Its translation: CSAPGQGAGAFF.

The V gene is TRBV5-1, the J gene TRBJ1-5; D ambiguous. V was pared by 7 bases and J by 3 bases, with 2 bases between. The CDR3 is 10 amino acids. Germline V CDR1 and CDR2: SGHRS, YFSETQ. The CDR3 spells CASHNQPQHF. The DNA for the CDR3 is TGCGCCAGCCACAATCAGCCCCAGCATTTT. Full variable domain (outside the CDR3, taken from reference TRBV5-1 and TRBJ1-5): KAGVTQTPRYLIKTRGQQVTLSCSPISGHRSVSWYQQTPGQGLQFLFEYFSETQRNKGNFPGRFSGRQFSNSRSEMNVSTLELGDSALYLCASHNQPQHFGDGTRLSIL.

This chain links TRBV27 with TRBJ1-1; D is uncertain. The CDR3 extends over 13 amino acids. V was cut by 3 bases and J by 8 bases, with 13 bases left in between. The germline V gene has CDR1 MNHEY and CDR2 SMNVEV (reference sequence). CDR3 coding DNA: TGTGCCAGCAGTTTTGGCCGGTGGGCCGAAGCTTTCTTT. The encoded protein is CASSFGRWAEAFF.